The source of this TCR beta chain is a study of blood T cell repertoires in COVID-19. As originally analysed: Estimation of nucleated cell counts was performed using reference gene primer amplification. Only in-frame clones appear in the TCRdb table, and some are missing; sequencing was by immunoSEQ multiplex PCR. V and J calls and clone size follow that table, whereas D and trimming were derived from the DNA. The table includes 45,000 or so clones, around 90% detected once. This TCR derives from a woman of 80 years or more in a cohort sampled during active or convalescent COVID-19. Material for sequencing was peripheral blood.

CDR3 nucleotide sequence: TGTGCCAGCAGCTGGGCAGAGAACATGAACACTGAAGCTTTCTTT. Translating gives CASSWAENMNTEAFF. The chain uses TRBV5-6 and TRBJ1-1; D ambiguous. Per germline, CDR1 SGHDT and CDR2 YYEEEE. Trimming pared 3 bases from V and 0 bases from J, leaving 12 bases between. The CDR3 extends over 15 amino acids.